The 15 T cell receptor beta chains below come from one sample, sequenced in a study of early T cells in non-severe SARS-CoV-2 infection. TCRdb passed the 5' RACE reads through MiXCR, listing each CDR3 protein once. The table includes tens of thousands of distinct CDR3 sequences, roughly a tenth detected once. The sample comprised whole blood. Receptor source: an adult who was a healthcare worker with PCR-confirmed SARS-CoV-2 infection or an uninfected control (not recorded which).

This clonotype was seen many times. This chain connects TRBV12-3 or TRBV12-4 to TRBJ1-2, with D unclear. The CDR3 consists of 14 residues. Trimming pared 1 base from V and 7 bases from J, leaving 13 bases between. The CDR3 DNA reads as TGTGCCAGCAGTTTAGGGACGTCCGTTGCTGGCTACACCTTC. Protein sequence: CASSLGTSVAGYTF.

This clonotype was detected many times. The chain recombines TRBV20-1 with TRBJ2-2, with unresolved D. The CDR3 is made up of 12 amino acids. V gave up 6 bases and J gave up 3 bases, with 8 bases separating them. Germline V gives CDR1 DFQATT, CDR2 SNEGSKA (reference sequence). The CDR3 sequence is CSARSDTGELFF. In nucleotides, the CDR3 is TGCAGTGCAAGATCCGACACCGGGGAGCTGTTTTTT.

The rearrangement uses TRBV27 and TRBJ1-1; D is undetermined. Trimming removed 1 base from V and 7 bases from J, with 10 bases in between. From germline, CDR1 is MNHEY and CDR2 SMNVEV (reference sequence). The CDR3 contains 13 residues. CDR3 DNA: TGTGCCAGCAGTTTATGGGTCGGGGTTGAAGCTTTCTTT. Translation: CASSLWVGVEAFF.

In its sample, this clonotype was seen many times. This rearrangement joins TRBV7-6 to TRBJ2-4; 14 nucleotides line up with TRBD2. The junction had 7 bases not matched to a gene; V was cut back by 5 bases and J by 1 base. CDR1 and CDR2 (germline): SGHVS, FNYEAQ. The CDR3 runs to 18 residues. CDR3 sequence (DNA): TGTGCCAGCAGCCCGACTAGCGGGAGGGCCTGGGCCAAAAACATTCAGTACTTC. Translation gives CASSPTSGRAWAKNIQYF.

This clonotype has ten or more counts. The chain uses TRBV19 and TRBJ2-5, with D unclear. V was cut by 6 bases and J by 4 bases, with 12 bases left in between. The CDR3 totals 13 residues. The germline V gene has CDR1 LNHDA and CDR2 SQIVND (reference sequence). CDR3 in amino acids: CASSGARSETQYF. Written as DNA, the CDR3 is TGTGCCAGTAGCGGAGCGCGATCAGAGACCCAGTACTTC.

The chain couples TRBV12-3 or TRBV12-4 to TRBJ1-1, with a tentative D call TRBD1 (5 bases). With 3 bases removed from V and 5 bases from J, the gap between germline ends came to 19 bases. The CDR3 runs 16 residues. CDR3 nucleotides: TGTGCCAGCAGTTTCAATAGGCGTCCGGGGCGAACTGAAGCTTTCTTT. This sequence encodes CASSFNRRPGRTEAFF.

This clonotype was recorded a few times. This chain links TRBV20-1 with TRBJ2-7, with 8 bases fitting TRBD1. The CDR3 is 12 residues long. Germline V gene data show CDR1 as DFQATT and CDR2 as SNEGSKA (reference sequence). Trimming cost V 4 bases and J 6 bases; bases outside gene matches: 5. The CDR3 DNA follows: TGCAGTGCTACCCGGACAGGGTTCGAGCAGTACTTC. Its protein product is CSATRTGFEQYF.

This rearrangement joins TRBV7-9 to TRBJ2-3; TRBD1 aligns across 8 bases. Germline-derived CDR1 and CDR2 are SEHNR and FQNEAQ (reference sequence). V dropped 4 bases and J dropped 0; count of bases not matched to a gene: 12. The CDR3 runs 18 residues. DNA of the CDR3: TGTGCCAGCAGCTCGCGACCGGGACAGGTTTTTAGCACAGATACGCAGTATTTT. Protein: CASSSRPGQVFSTDTQYF.

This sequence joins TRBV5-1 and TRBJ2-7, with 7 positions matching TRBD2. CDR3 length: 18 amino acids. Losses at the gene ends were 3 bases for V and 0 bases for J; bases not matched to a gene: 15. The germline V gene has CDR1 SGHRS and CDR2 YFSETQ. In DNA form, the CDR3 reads TGCGCCAGCAGCTCCGAATTAAGCACTAGCGAACACTCCTACGAGCAGTACTTC. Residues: CASSSELSTSEHSYEQYF.

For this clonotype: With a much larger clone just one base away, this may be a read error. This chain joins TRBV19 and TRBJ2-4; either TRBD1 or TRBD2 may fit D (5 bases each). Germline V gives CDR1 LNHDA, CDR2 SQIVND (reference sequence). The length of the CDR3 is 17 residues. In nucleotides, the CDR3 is TGTGCCAGTAGTAGGGGTACAGGATATCTAGCCAATAACATTCAGTACTTC. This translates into CASSRGTGYLANNIQYF.

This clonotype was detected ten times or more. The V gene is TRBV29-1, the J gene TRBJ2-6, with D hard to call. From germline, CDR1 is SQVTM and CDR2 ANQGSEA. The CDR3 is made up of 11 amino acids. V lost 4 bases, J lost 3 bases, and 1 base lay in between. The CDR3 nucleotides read TGCAGCGTTGGTGGGGCCAACGTCCTGACTTTC. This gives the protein CSVGGANVLTF.

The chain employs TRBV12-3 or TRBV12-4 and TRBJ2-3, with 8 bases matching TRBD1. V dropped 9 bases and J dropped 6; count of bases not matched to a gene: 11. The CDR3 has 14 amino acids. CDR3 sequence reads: CASRAGGISDTQYF. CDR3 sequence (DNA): TGTGCCAGTAGGGCAGGGGGCATTTCGGATACGCAGTATTTT.

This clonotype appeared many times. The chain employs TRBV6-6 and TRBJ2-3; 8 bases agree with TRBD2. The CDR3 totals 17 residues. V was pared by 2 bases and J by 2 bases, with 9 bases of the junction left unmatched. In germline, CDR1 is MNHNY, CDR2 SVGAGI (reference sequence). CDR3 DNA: TGTGCCAGCAGTTACACCGTACTAGCGGAGTTCACAGATACGCAGTATTTT. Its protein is CASSYTVLAEFTDTQYF.

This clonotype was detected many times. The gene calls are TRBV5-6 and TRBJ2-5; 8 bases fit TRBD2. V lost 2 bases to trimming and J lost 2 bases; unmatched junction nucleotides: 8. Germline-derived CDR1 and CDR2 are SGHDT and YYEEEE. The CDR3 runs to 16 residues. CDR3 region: CASSFWASGYQETQYF. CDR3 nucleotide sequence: TGTGCCAGCAGCTTTTGGGCTAGCGGGTATCAAGAGACCCAGTACTTC.

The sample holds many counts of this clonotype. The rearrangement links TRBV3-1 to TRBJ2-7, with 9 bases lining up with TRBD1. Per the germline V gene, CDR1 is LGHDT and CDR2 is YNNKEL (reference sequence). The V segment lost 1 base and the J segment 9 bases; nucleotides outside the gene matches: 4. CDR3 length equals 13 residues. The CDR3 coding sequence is TGTGCCAGCAGCCAAGTTCTACAGGGGGCGCAGTACTTC. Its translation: CASSQVLQGAQYF.